This paragraph covers one TCR beta chain sequence. The antigen is not known. This specimen belongs to a study of shared clonotypes between healthy human individuals. Looking at the study overall: There were three CD4 naive, three CD4 memory, two CD8 naive and one CD8 memory plates per donor. The study's findings and limits: Generally, naive subsets came out with larger estimated richness than memory subsets.

Sorted-subset replicate PCR reactions contained 200 ng DNA, corresponding to tens of thousands of T cell genomes. Here immunoSEQ multiplex PCR was the method, and the copy in TCRdb shows in-frame clones only, minus some. The data contain 640,000 or so clones, approximately 79% of them singletons. The study separated CD4+ cells into CD45RA+ naive and CD45RA-negative memory subsets. Sequenced sample: memory CD4+ T cells sorted from blood. The subset here: CD45RA-negative fraction. The receptor was isolated from a woman in her twenties or thirties in good health.

The CDR3 spells CASSPPSVSSQETQYF. CDR3 nucleotide sequence: TGTGCCAGCTCACCACCATCGGTAAGCTCTCAAGAGACCCAGTACTTC. The rearrangement uses TRBV18 and TRBJ2-5; no clear D gene. Deletions cut 0 bases from V and 2 bases from J, with 13 bases between. CDR1 and CDR2 from the germline V gene are KGHSH and LQKENI. CDR3 length: 16 amino acids.